This T cell receptor beta chain derives from a study of OX40 agonist ivuxolimab in advanced cancers. Generated by immunoSEQ multiplex PCR, the TCRdb table keeps only in-frame clones and is missing some. This sample has tens of thousands of clones, with 85% to 90% found just once. V was shortened by 4 bases and J by 3 bases, with 10 bases between the two germline ends. Germline V gives CDR1 SEHNR, CDR2 FQNEAQ (reference sequence). CDR3 length equals 14 residues. The chain combines TRBV7-9 with TRBJ2-1, with TRBD2 as a possible D gene (5 bases). The input for sequencing was CD4+ or CD8+ T cells sorted from blood, taken in a trial of the OX40 agonist ivuxolimab. This sequence was found in an adult with an advanced solid tumor such as melanoma, head and neck, liver or kidney cancer. The DNA of the CDR3 is TGTGCCAGCAGCTCCGAGGGTCACTACAATGAGCAGTTCTTC. It yields the protein CASSSEGHYNEQFF. Full variable domain (missing parts from reference TRBV7-9 and TRBJ2-1): DTGVSQNPRHKITKRGQNVTFRCDPISEHNRLYWYRQTLGQGPEFLTYFQNEAQLEKSRLLSDRFSAERPKGSFSTLEIQRTEQGDSAMYLCASSSEGHYNEQFFGPGTRLTVL.